This entry features one T cell receptor beta chain sequence. Its specificity is not known. Into every PCR, synthetic TCR analog templates were spiked. Sequencing used immunoSEQ multiplex PCR; TCRdb keeps in-frame clones, though not all of them. The sample yields 45,000 or so clones, roughly 78% seen once. This sample is part of a study of PD-L1 blockade in urothelial cancer. Across the whole study: At 6 weeks and at 3 weeks (second dose) after treatment start, blood was analyzed. Study-wide points: Lower than median blood TCR clonality before treatment predicted better survival.

Germline lookup yields CDR1 SGHTA and CDR2 FQGTGA. The CDR3 consists of 17 residues. Trimming at V came to 4 bases and at J to 1 base, leaving 7 bases not matched to a gene. Anywhere from 1 to 8 samples came from each patient, spanning pretreatment and on-treatment. The chain has TRBV7-3 and TRBJ2-2; 9 positions match TRBD2. This TCR came from a man aged 70 or older with urothelial cancer. The sample was PBMCs, taken around atezolizumab (anti-PD-L1) treatment. In DNA form, the CDR3 reads TGTGCCAGCAGCTCCAGCGGGGGGTACCAGAACACCGGGGAGCTGTTTTTT. Its translation is CASSSSGGYQNTGELFF.